The next 32 T cell receptor beta chains were all read from a single sample in a study of cytomegalovirus exposure and HLA in healthy donors. The study ran its PCR with 60 Vbeta and 13 Jbeta primers. Here immunoSEQ multiplex PCR was the method, and the copy in TCRdb shows in-frame clones only, minus some. The sample records more than 150,000 clones, roughly three quarters being singletons. Specimen: PBMCs. All receptors come from a woman under 40 in good health and CMV-seropositive.

This clone has only one observation. The CDR3 DNA reads TGTGCCAGCAGTCCCCAGGGTTCAGCGTACGAGCAGTACTTC. Translation gives CASSPQGSAYEQYF. This sequence joins TRBV6-6 and TRBJ2-7, with D maybe TRBD1 (5 bases). The CDR3 has 14 amino acids. Trimming took off 5 bases at V and 4 bases at J, with 15 bases between the two ends. Germline assignment: CDR1 MNHNY and CDR2 SVGAGI (reference sequence).

The rearrangement uses TRBV6-5 and TRBJ2-5; D may be TRBD2 (6 bases). The closer fit of TRBJ2-7 to the DNA end suggests the J call may be wrong. Germline CDR1 is MNHEY and CDR2 is SVGAGI. The CDR3 covers 15 residues. The CDR3 bases are TGTGCCAGCAGTTACTCGTATCAGGGAGGCTACGAGCAGTACTTC. Its protein product is CASSYSYQGGYEQYF.

The V call is TRBV2, the J call TRBJ2-7; D is undetermined. V shed 1 base and J shed 6 bases, with 13 bases lying between them. CDR3 size: 14 residues. The germline V gene encodes CDR1 SNHLY and CDR2 FYNNEI. Here the CDR3 reads CASSEVVGFGEQYF. The CDR3 region has the DNA TGTGCCAGCAGTGAAGTTGTCGGGTTTGGCGAGCAGTACTTC.

The V and J genes are TRBV18 and TRBJ2-1, with TRBD1 identical over 7 bases. The CDR3 spans 16 residues. Germline CDR1 and CDR2: KGHSH and LQKENI. J gave up 12 bases and V 4 bases, and 18 bases lay outside the gene matches. CDR3 residues: CASSHPTGASHPGQFF. The CDR3 DNA sequence: TGTGCCAGCTCACACCCCACAGGGGCTTCACATCCCGGGCAGTTCTTC.

The chain uses TRBV9 and TRBJ1-5; a possible D gene is TRBD1 (6 bases). V shed 3 bases and J shed 5 bases, with 12 bases lying between them. From germline, CDR1 is SGDLS and CDR2 YYNGEE. The length of the CDR3 is 14 residues. For the CDR3, the DNA is TGTGCCAGCAGCGCACAGGGAGCGGATCAGCCCCAGCATTTT. This translates into CASSAQGADQPQHF. The full variable domain, its missing parts supplied by reference TRBV9 and TRBJ1-5, is DSGVTQTPKHLITATGQRVTLRCSPRSGDLSVYWYQQSLDQGLQFLIQYYNGEERAKGNILERFSAQQFPDLHSELNLSSLELGDSALYFCASSAQGADQPQHFGDGTRLSIL.

This clone has only a few counts. The chain recombines TRBV7-9 with TRBJ2-7; TRBD1 aligns across 9 bases. The CDR3 contains 14 residues. CDR1 SEHNR and CDR2 FQNEAQ come from the germline V gene (reference sequence). Losses at the gene ends were 5 bases for V and 5 bases for J; bases not matched to a gene: 7. CDR3 coding DNA: TGTGCCAGCAGCACCGGGACAGGGTCCCACGAGCAGTACTTC. This translates into CASSTGTGSHEQYF.

The table lists this clone with a few counts. The chain has TRBV6-1 and TRBJ2-7, with D perhaps TRBD1 (5 bases). The CDR3 contains 15 residues. Between the trimmed V and J ends, which lost 4 bases and 0 bases, there was a span of 13 bases. Looked up from germline, CDR1 is MNHNS and CDR2 is SASEGT. CDR3 sequence reads: CASSVWGRSSYEQYF. In DNA form, the CDR3 reads TGTGCCAGCAGTGTTTGGGGCAGGAGCTCCTACGAGCAGTACTTC.

The chain recombines TRBV2 with TRBJ1-3, with a weak D call TRBD1 (5 bases). The germline V gene encodes CDR1 SNHLY and CDR2 FYNNEI. The CDR3 is 17 amino acids. The V and J ends lost 2 bases and 1 base respectively, with 15 bases between them. The CDR3 spells CASSEMKWGRSGNTIYF. The CDR3 region has the DNA TGTGCCAGCAGTGAAATGAAATGGGGGAGGTCTGGAAACACCATATATTTT.

This clone is a singleton in its sample. The rearrangement joins TRBV7-2 to TRBJ2-7; D is ambiguous. Trimming removed 6 bases at V and 2 bases at J, with 11 bases between. CDR1 is SGHTA, CDR2 FQGNSA, per germline. The CDR3 has 13 residues. The CDR3 coding sequence is TGTGCCAGCAGTCTCGGGTCAACCTACGAGCAGTACTTC. Amino acids: CASSLGSTYEQYF.

This clone was seen only a few times. This chain links TRBV7-2 with TRBJ2-1; 7 bases line up with TRBD2. CDR1 is SGHTA, CDR2 FQGNSA, per germline. J lost 2 bases, V lost 6 bases, and 7 bases had no gene match. This CDR3 region has 15 residues. The CDR3 nucleotides read TGTGCCAGCAGTCGTCCGGGACTACCCTACAATGAGCAGTTCTTC. It is translated as CASSRPGLPYNEQFF.

This clone has a single count. The gene calls are TRBV29-1 and TRBJ1-2, with 7 bases matching TRBD1. The V gene's germline CDR1 is SQVTM and CDR2 ANQGSEA. This CDR3 contains 12 residues. Unmatched junction bases numbered 5, after V lost 5 bases and J lost 5 bases. The CDR3 DNA follows: TGCAGCGTTCTAACAGGGGAATATGGCTACACCTTC. Translated, it gives CSVLTGEYGYTF.

The chain uses TRBV7-8 and TRBJ2-7, with a possible D match to TRBD2 (6 bases). Trimming took off 2 bases at V and 2 bases at J, with 19 bases between the two ends. The germline CDR1 and CDR2 sequences are SGHVS and FQNEAQ. The length of the CDR3 is 17 residues. CDR3 sequence: CASSLMTRRERAYEQYF. CDR3 DNA: TGTGCCAGCAGCTTAATGACAAGGAGGGAAAGGGCCTACGAGCAGTACTTC.

The CDR3 bases are TGTGCCAGCAGGATTTCCACAGCGAACACCGGGGAGCTGTTTTTT. It specifies CASRISTANTGELFF. The rearrangement uses TRBV6-5 and TRBJ2-2; D remains unclear. The germline V gene has CDR1 MNHEY and CDR2 SVGAGI. CDR3 length: 15 amino acids. Trimming removed 6 bases from V and 0 bases from J, with 11 bases in between.

A few counts support this clone. An end of the junction does not agree with germline; a read error may underlie this. The genes are TRBV30 and TRBJ2-7, with D perhaps TRBD1 (7 bases). The CDR3 is made up of 13 amino acids. CDR1 and CDR2 (germline): GTSNPN, SVGIG (reference sequence). DNA for the CDR3: TGTGCTTGGATGGGCAGGGGGGTCTACGAGCAGTACTTC. Residues: CAWMGRGVYEQYF. Using reference TRBV30 and TRBJ2-7 for the parts outside the CDR3, the full variable domain is SQTIHQWPATLVQPVGSPLSLECTVEGTSNPNLYWYRQAAGRGLQLLFYSVGIGQISSEVPQNLSASRPQDRQFILSSKKLLLSDSGFYLCAWMGRGVYEQYFGPGTRLTVT.

The gene calls are TRBV4-1 and TRBJ2-7, with 15 nucleotides matching TRBD2. The CDR3 is 19 amino acids. J lost 3 bases, V lost 2 bases, and 11 bases had no gene match. The V gene's germline CDR1 is MGHRA and CDR2 YSYEKL. The CDR3: CASSQPTGGTSGGNYEQYF. CDR3 nucleotides: TGCGCCAGCAGCCAACCGACCGGAGGGACTAGCGGGGGGAACTACGAGCAGTACTTC.

This clone has just one count. The gene calls are TRBV6-5 and TRBJ2-1; D is possibly TRBD2 (7 bases). Between the trimmed V and J ends, which lost 5 bases and 7 bases, there was a span of 18 bases. The CDR3 is 15 amino acids. Per germline, CDR1 MNHEY and CDR2 SVGAGI. The CDR3 region is CASSRGQGGGNEQFF. CDR3 in DNA: TGTGCCAGCAGTCGGGGGCAGGGAGGGGGAAATGAGCAGTTCTTC.

The V gene is TRBV7-6, the J gene TRBJ2-7, with D tentatively TRBD2 (7 bases). The CDR3 is 16 residues long. Between the trimmed V and J ends, which lost 5 bases and 7 bases, there was a span of 24 bases. The V gene's germline CDR1 is SGHVS and CDR2 FNYEAQ. In DNA form, the CDR3 reads TGTGCCAGCAGCCCCGCACCTGGGGGGGGGCGAGGGGAGCAGTACTTC. Its translation: CASSPAPGGGRGEQYF.

This chain connects TRBV5-1 to TRBJ2-6; 7 nucleotides match TRBD1. This CDR3 spans 18 amino acids. The V and J ends lost 0 bases and 1 base, in that order; junction bases with no gene match: 7. CDR1 is SGHRS and CDR2 is YFSETQ in the germline V gene. In nucleotides, the CDR3 is TGCGCCAGCAGCTTGGGCGAGGGGGCAGGATCTGGGGCCAACGTCCTGACTTTC. Residues: CASSLGEGAGSGANVLTF.

The chain has TRBV28 and TRBJ1-2; the D is unclear. The CDR3 has 17 residues. V dropped 1 base and J dropped 1 base, with 16 bases sitting between them. Germline V gives CDR1 MDHEN, CDR2 SYDVKM. The CDR3 DNA reads TGTGCCAGCAGTTTATTAATAACAGAGCCTCTTAACTATGGCTACACCTTC. This sequence encodes CASSLLITEPLNYGYTF.

The chain carries TRBV11-1 and TRBJ2-7, with TRBD1 matching over 9 bases. After removal of 7 bases from V and 6 bases from J, the junction contained 7 bases not matched to a gene. The length of the CDR3 is 13 residues. Germline V gene data show CDR1 as SGHAT and CDR2 as FQDESV (reference sequence). The CDR3 sequence: CASTVQGAREQYF. The CDR3 region has the DNA TGTGCCAGCACGGTACAGGGGGCCCGCGAGCAGTACTTC.

CDR3 region: CASNPSAARAGELFF. In nucleotides, the CDR3 is TGTGCCAGCAACCCCTCGGCCGCTCGGGCCGGGGAGCTGTTTTTT. The rearrangement joins TRBV6-6 to TRBJ2-2, with unresolved D. The CDR3 covers 15 residues. The V end was cut by 7 bases, the J end by 6 bases, with 18 bases between. Looked up from germline, CDR1 is MNHNY and CDR2 is SVGAGI (reference sequence).

The chain has TRBV28 and TRBJ1-2; possibly TRBD1 for D (6 bases). Looked up from germline, CDR1 is MDHEN and CDR2 is SYDVKM. The CDR3 spans 14 residues. V was clipped by 6 bases and J by 7 bases, with 18 bases between them. The CDR3, as DNA: TGTGCCAGCAGCGCGGGGGCGCGGGATCTTGGCTACACCTTC. Protein: CASSAGARDLGYTF.

This clone was detected only a few times. The V and J genes are TRBV28 and TRBJ1-2, with 8 bases aligning to TRBD1. Germline values: CDR1 MDHEN, CDR2 SYDVKM. The CDR3 totals 15 residues. V was clipped by 6 bases and J by 2 bases; unmatched bases: 8. DNA for the CDR3: TGTGCCAGCAGGCTCGGATCAGGGGGCAACTATGGCTACACCTTC. Translation: CASRLGSGGNYGYTF.

J is TRBJ2-7 and V is TRBV4-1; D is possibly TRBD2 (5 bases). Germline V lookup: CDR1 MGHRA, CDR2 YSYEKL. The CDR3 consists of 15 residues. V dropped 3 bases and J dropped 4 bases, with 16 bases sitting between them. The CDR3 here is CASSHPPSTTYEQYF. The DNA of the CDR3 is TGCGCCAGCAGCCACCCCCCTAGCACCACTTACGAGCAGTACTTC.

This clone occurred once. J is TRBJ2-5 and V is TRBV7-7, with 8 bases identical to TRBD2. The CDR3 has 14 residues. V shed 3 bases and J 1 base; nucleotides not matched to a gene: 1. From germline, CDR1 is SSHAT and CDR2 FNYEAQ (reference sequence). CDR3 in amino acids: CASSFSGAQETQYF. The CDR3 DNA follows: TGTGCCAGCAGCTTTAGCGGGGCCCAAGAGACCCAGTACTTC. The variable domain in full, completed from reference TRBV7-7 and TRBJ2-5, reads GAGVSQSPRYKVTKRGQDVTLRCDPISSHATLYWYQQALGQGPEFLTYFNYEAQPDKSGLPSDRFSAERPEGSISTLTIQRTEQRDSAMYRCASSFSGAQETQYFGPGTRLLVL.

This clone occurred a few times. The chain employs TRBV28 and TRBJ1-5; D unclear. The CDR3 sequence is 12 residues long. V was clipped by 6 bases and J by 7 bases, with 10 bases between them. The germline V gene has CDR1 MDHEN and CDR2 SYDVKM. CDR3: CASRRSVQPQHF. The CDR3, as DNA: TGTGCCAGCAGGAGGTCAGTCCAGCCCCAGCATTTT.

The genes are TRBV6-5 and TRBJ1-4; 8 bases line up with TRBD1. Unmatched junction bases numbered 1, after V lost 5 bases and J lost 5 bases. Germline assignment: CDR1 MNHEY and CDR2 SVGAGI. The CDR3 contains 13 residues. The CDR3 here is CASSRTGNEKLFF. The CDR3 DNA reads TGTGCCAGCAGTAGGACAGGGAATGAAAAACTGTTTTTT.

This clone appeared a single time. The chain couples TRBV2 to TRBJ2-1, with D perhaps TRBD2 (6 bases). Trimming removed 8 bases at V and 4 bases at J, with 18 bases between. The germline V gene has CDR1 SNHLY and CDR2 FYNNEI. The CDR3 has 15 amino acids. CDR3: CASSRTGTPYNEQFF. CDR3 in DNA: TGTGCCAGCTCACGAACCGGGACTCCTTACAATGAGCAGTTCTTC.

V gene TRBV27 combines with J gene TRBJ1-1; 10 nucleotides align to TRBD1. Looked up from germline, CDR1 is MNHEY and CDR2 is SMNVEV (reference sequence). The length of the CDR3 is 12 residues. V gave up 9 bases and J gave up 3 bases; unmatched junction bases: 1. The CDR3 region has the DNA TGTGCCAGAGGACAGGGGGACACTGAAGCTTTCTTT. Protein: CARGQGDTEAFF.

DNA of the CDR3: TGTGCCGCAGCGGGAGGACAGGGTTCCGAGCAGTACTTC. Translation: CAAAGGQGSEQYF. The rearrangement uses TRBV28 and TRBJ2-7, with a tentative D call TRBD2 (9 bases). This CDR3 region has 13 residues. V lost 11 bases, J lost 6 bases, and 20 bases lay in between. Germline V gene lookup returns CDR1 MDHEN and CDR2 SYDVKM. The full variable domain, completed using reference TRBV28 and TRBJ2-7, is DVKVTQSSRYLVKRTGEKVFLECVQDMDHENMFWYRQDPGLGLRLIYFSYDVKMKEKGDIPEGYSVSREKKERFSLILESASTNQTSMYLCAAAGGQGSEQYFGPGTRLTVT.

The CDR3 DNA follows: TGCGCCAGCAAAGTCAGGGGAATTGATGGCTACACCTTC. The encoded protein is CASKVRGIDGYTF. The chain recombines TRBV10-1 with TRBJ1-2; perhaps TRBD1 as D (6 bases). Per the germline V gene, CDR1 is WNHNN and CDR2 is SYGVQD (reference sequence). The CDR3 has 13 amino acids. The V gene lost 7 bases and the J gene lost 6 bases, with 15 bases spanning the gap.

The V gene is TRBV6-1, the J gene TRBJ1-5, with 12 bases identical to TRBD1. V gave up 0 bases and J gave up 6 bases; unmatched junction bases: 12. Per the germline V gene, CDR1 is MNHNS and CDR2 is SASEGT. CDR3 size: 19 residues. CDR3 in amino acids: CASSEASWGQGARSQPQHF. For the CDR3, the DNA is TGTGCCAGCAGTGAAGCCAGTTGGGGACAGGGGGCGCGAAGTCAGCCCCAGCATTTT.